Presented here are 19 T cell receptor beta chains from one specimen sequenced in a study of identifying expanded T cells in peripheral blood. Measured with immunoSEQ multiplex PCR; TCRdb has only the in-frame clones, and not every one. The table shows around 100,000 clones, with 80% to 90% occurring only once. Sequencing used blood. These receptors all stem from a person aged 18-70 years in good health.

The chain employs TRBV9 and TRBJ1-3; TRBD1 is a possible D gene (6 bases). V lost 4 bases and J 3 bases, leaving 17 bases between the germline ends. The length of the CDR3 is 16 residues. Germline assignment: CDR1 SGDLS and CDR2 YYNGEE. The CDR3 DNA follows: TGTGCCAGCAGCTATTGGCCAGGGGACGGTGGAAACACCATATATTTT. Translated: CASSYWPGDGGNTIYF. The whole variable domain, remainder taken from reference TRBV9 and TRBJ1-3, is DSGVTQTPKHLITATGQRVTLRCSPRSGDLSVYWYQQSLDQGLQFLIQYYNGEERAKGNILERFSAQQFPDLHSELNLSSLELGDSALYFCASSYWPGDGGNTIYFGEGSWLTVV.

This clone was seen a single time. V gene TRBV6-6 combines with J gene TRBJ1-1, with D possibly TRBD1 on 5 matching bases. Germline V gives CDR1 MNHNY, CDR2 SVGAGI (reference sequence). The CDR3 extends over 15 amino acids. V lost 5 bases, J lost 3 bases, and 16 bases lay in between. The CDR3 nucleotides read TGTGCCAGCAGTCGGATTGGGGCTCGAGACACTGAAGCTTTCTTT. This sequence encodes CASSRIGARDTEAFF.

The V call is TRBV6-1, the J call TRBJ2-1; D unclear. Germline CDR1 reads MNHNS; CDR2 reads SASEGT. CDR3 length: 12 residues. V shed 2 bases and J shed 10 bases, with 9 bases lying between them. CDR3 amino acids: CASSEWGWEQFF. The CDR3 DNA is TGTGCCAGCAGTGAATGGGGATGGGAGCAGTTCTTC.

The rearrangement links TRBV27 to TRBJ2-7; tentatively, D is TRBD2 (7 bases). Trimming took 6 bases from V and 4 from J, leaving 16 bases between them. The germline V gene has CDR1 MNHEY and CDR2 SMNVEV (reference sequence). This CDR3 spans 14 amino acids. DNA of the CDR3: TGTGCCAGCAGGTTCGGGGGGCGCAGTTACGAGCAGTACTTC. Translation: CASRFGGRSYEQYF.

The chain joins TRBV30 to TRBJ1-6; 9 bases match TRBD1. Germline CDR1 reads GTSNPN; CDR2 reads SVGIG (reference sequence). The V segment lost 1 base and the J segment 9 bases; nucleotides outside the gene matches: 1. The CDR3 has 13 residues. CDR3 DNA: TGTGCCTGGAGTGGACAGGGGGTTTCACCCCTCCACTTT. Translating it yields CAWSGQGVSPLHF.

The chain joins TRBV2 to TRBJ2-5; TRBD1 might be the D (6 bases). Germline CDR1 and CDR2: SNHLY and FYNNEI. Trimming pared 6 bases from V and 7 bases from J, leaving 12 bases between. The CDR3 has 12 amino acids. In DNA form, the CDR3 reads TGTGCCAGCAGGAAGGGGGAGCCGACCCAGTACTTC. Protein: CASRKGEPTQYF. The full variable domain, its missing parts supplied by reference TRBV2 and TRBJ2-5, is EPEVTQTPSHQVTQMGQEVILRCVPISNHLYFYWYRQILGQKVEFLVSFYNNEISEKSEIFDDQFSVERPDGSNFTLKIRSTKLEDSAMYFCASRKGEPTQYFGPGTRLLVL.

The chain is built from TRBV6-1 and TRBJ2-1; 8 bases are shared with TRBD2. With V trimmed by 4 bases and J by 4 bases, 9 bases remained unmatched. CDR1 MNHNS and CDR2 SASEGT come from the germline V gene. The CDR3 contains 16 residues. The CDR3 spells CASSANIAGPYNEQFF. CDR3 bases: TGTGCCAGCAGTGCCAACATAGCGGGACCATACAATGAGCAGTTCTTC.

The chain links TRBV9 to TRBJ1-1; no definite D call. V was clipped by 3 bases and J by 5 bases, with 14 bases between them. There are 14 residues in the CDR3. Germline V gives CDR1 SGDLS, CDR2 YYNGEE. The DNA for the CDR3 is TGTGCCAGCAGCGCACCGGACCGCCAAACTGAAGCTTTCTTT. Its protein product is CASSAPDRQTEAFF.

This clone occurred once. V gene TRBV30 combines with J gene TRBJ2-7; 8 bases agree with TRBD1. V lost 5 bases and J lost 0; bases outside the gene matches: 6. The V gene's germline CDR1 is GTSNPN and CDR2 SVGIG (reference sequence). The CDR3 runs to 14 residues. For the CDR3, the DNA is TGTGCCTGGGCTATACAGGGGGTCTCCTACGAGCAGTACTTC. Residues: CAWAIQGVSYEQYF.

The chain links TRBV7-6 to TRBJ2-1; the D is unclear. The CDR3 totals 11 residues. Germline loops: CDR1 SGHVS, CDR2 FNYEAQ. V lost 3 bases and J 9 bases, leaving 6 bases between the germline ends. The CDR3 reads CASSFPPEQFF. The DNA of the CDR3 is TGTGCCAGCAGCTTCCCCCCTGAGCAGTTCTTC.

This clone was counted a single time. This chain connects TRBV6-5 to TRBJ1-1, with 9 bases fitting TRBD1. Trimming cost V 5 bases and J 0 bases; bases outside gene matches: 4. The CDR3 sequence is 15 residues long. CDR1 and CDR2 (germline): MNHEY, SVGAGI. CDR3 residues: CASSNGQGLNTEAFF. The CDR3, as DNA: TGTGCCAGCAGTAACGGACAGGGGTTGAACACTGAAGCTTTCTTT.

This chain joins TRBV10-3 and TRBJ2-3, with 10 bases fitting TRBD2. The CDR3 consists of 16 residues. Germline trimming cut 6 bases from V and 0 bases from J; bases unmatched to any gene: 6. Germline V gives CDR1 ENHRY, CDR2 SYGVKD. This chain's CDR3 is CAISDIAGGSTDTQYF. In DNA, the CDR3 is TGTGCCATCAGCGATATAGCGGGGGGAAGCACAGATACGCAGTATTTT.

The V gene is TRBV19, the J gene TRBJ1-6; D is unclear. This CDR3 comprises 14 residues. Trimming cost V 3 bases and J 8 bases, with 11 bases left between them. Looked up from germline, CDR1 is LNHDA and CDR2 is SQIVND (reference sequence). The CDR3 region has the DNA TGTGCCAGTAGTATCCCACGGGAGTATTCACCCCTCCACTTT. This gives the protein CASSIPREYSPLHF.

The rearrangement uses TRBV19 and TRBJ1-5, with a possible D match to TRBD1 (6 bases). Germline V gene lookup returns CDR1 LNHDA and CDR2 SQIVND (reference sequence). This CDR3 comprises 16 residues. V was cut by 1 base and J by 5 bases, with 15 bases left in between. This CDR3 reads CASSIARMDRDQPQHF. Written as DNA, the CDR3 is TGTGCCAGTAGTATAGCTCGTATGGACAGAGATCAGCCCCAGCATTTT.

CDR3 DNA: TGTGCCAGTAGTACCGGACAGGGGGCACCCACCCAGTACTTC. Protein sequence: CASSTGQGAPTQYF. The V call is TRBV19, the J call TRBJ2-5; 11 positions match TRBD1. V shed 4 bases, J shed 8 bases, and the junction held 6 bases outside the gene matches. Germline loops: CDR1 LNHDA, CDR2 SQIVND (reference sequence). The CDR3 runs to 14 residues.

CDR3 protein: CASSSRQGGPNTEAFF. DNA of the CDR3: TGTGCCAGCAGTTCTCGACAGGGGGGACCAAACACTGAAGCTTTCTTT. The V gene is TRBV27, the J gene TRBJ1-1; 9 bases map to TRBD1. In germline, CDR1 is MNHEY, CDR2 SMNVEV (reference sequence). The CDR3 runs to 16 residues. V trimming: 4 bases; J trimming: 2 bases; junction bases outside the gene matches: 8.

Here the CDR3 reads CASSPGTQRSGNTIYF. The CDR3 nucleotides read TGTGCCAGCAGCCCCGGGACCCAAAGGTCTGGAAACACCATATATTTT. The J gene is TRBJ1-3, the V gene TRBV6-6; perhaps TRBD1 as D (5 bases). This CDR3 has 16 residues. V lost 6 bases and J lost 1, with 16 bases in between. From germline, CDR1 is MNHNY and CDR2 SVGAGI (reference sequence).

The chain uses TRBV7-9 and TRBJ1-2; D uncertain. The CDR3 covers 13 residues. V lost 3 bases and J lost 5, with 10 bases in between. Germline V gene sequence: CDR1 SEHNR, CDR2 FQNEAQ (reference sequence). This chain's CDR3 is CASSFRGTYGYTF. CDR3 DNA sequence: TGTGCCAGCAGCTTTAGAGGAACTTATGGCTACACCTTC.

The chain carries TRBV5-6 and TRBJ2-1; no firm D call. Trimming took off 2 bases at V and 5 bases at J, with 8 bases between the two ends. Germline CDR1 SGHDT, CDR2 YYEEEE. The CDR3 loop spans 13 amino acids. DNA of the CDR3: TGTGCCAGCAGCTTTGGTGGGGACAATGAGCAGTTCTTC. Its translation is CASSFGGDNEQFF. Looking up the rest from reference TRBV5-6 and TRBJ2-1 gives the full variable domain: DAGVTQSPTHLIKTRGQQVTLRCSPKSGHDTVSWYQQALGQGPQFIFQYYEEEERQRGNFPDRFSGHQFPNYSSELNVNALLLGDSALYLCASSFGGDNEQFFGPGTRLTVL.